This T cell receptor beta chain emerged from a study of CD8 T cells in ankylosing spondylitis (dated by TCRdb to 2017 to 2019). Study-wide context: To find TCR variants linked to disease, the study profiled T cell receptor beta repertoires in ankylosing spondylitis patients and healthy donors. The whole study cohort included 108 healthy donors and 25 ankylosing spondylitis patients. Peripheral blood was sampled, and synovial fluid was also collected from ankylosing spondylitis patients.

Paper-wide results and their limitations: The disease-linked clones were reported as significantly enriched in matched synovial fluid samples from ankylosing spondylitis patients. Some motif variants were previously reported in synovial fluid and blood of reactive arthritis patients, suggesting common disease-initiation mechanisms. A TCR beta motif made up of several highly homologous amino acid variants appeared to be characteristic of blood from ankylosing spondylitis patients. A CD8+ phenotype was shown by the disease-linked clones, which were found at relatively low frequencies in peripheral blood.

TCRdb lists the instrument as Illumina HiSeq 2500. Quantitative 5'-RACE with molecular barcodes was used to prepare TCR beta libraries. The authors' pipeline ran thus. To identify disease-linked TCR variants, a new computational method was used, one built on a probabilistic model of VDJ rearrangement. TCRdb cleaned the public reads at Q25 with fastp, built clones with MiXCR and kept in-frame beta chains. Here each entry gathers all rows of one CDR3 protein and keeps the most common genes and DNA. TCRdb's processing, not the authors' own work, is the source of the V and J calls. In all, the sample holds a few hundred thousand distinct CDR3 sequences, and 18% of those were seen once. Less than 35% of the sample rests with the top ten. This clonotype showed up just a few times. The antigen this receptor binds is unknown. Within one base of it there is no much larger clone, and no base qualities were kept.

There are 16 amino acids in the CDR3, from cysteine to phenylalanine inclusive. Only the CDR3 part of the read is kept: 48 bases, read in frame from the first base. The trim is 5 bases for V and 0 bases for J, with a gap of 11 bases between the germline ends. CDR1 and CDR2, looked up from the germline V gene (reference sequence), are PRHDT and FYEKMQ. This clonotype was sampled from a male donor with ankylosing spondylitis or in good health (not recorded which). The chain is assembled from TRBV13 and TRBJ2-6; the D gene remains uncertain. The sequencing input was blood, either unsorted or a sorted T cell fraction (not recorded which). The CDR3 protein: CASSNLNPSGANVLTF. The DNA sequence is as follows: TGTGCCAGCAGCAATCTCAACCCCTCTGGGGCCAACGTCCTGACTTTC. The full variable domain, completed from the reference TRBV13 and TRBJ2-6 proteins outside the CDR3, reads AAGVIQSPRHLIKEKRETATLKCYPIPRHDTVYWYQQGPGQDPQFLISFYEKMQSDKGSIPDRFSAQQFSDYHSELNMSSLELGDSALYFCASSNLNPSGANVLTFGAGSRLTVL.